This T cell receptor (beta chain) stems from a study of T cell responses to AZD1222 COVID-19 vaccine. Pooled in the analysis were second doses at about 4 or about 12 weeks. A remark on this clone: The antigen is unknown.

Trimming pared 5 bases from V and 4 bases from J, leaving 21 bases between. This CDR3 spans 17 amino acids. Germline V gives CDR1 LGHDT, CDR2 YNNKEL (reference sequence). Sequencing was performed with immunoSEQ multiplex PCR; in TCRdb, only in-frame clones are kept and a portion is missing. The table records 50,000 to 60,000 clones, 80% of them present only once. Study results and caveats: Once two AZD1222 doses were given, Spike-specific TCR breadth and depth went up. Reportedly, nearly half of unique spike TCRs recognized epitopes outside B.1.351/B.1.1.7 mutations.

Specimen: peripheral blood, collected 28 days after the second AZD1222 dose. The TCR sequence derives from an adult who received the AZD1222 COVID-19 vaccine. V usage is TRBV3-1 (or the pseudogene TRBV3-2) and J usage is TRBJ2-4, with unresolved D. The CDR3 nucleotides read TGTGCCAGCAGCGGGTTTTATCCCTTGCAAAGAAAAAACATTCAGTACTTC. Residues: CASSGFYPLQRKNIQYF.